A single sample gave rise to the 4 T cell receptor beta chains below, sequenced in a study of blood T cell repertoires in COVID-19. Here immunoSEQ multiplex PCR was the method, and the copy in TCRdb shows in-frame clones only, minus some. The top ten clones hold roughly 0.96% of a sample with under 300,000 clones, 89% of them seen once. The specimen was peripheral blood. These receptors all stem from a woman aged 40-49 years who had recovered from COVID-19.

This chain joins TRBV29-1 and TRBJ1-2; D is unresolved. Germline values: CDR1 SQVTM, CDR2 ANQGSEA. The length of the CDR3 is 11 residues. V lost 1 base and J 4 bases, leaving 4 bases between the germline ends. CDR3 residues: CSVEALYGYTF. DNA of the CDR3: TGCAGCGTTGAAGCTCTCTATGGCTACACCTTC.

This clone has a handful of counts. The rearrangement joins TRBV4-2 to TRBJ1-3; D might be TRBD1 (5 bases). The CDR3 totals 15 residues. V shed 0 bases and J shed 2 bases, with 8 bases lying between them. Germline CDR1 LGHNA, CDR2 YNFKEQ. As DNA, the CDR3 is TGTGCCAGCAGCCAAGATCTAGGGGCTGGAAACACCATATATTTT. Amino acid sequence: CASSQDLGAGNTIYF.

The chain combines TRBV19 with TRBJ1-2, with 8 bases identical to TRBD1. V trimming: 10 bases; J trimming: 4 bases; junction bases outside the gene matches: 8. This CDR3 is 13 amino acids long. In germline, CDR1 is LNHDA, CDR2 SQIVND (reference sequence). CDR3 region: CATYRQGIYGYTF. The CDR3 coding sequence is TGTGCCACCTACAGACAGGGGATCTATGGCTACACCTTC.

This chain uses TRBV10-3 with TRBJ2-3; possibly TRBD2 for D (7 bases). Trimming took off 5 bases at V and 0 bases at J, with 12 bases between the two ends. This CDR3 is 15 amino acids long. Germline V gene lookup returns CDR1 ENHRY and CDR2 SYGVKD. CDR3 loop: CAISRGRDSTDTQYF. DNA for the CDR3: TGTGCCATCAGTAGGGGGAGGGACAGCACAGATACGCAGTATTTT.